One sample yielded the 16 T cell receptor beta chains listed below, sequenced in a study of blood T cell repertoires in COVID-19. The assay was immunoSEQ multiplex PCR, and TCRdb's table has in-frame clones only and misses some. This table holds about 220,000 clones, roughly four fifths found once. Sample: peripheral blood. The source of these receptors is a woman in her twenties or thirties who had recovered from COVID-19.

As concerns this clone: Different DNA sequences within this sample yield the same CDR3. The chain combines TRBV19 with TRBJ2-7, with a tentative D call TRBD1 (5 bases). The CDR3 is 14 amino acids. In germline, CDR1 is LNHDA, CDR2 SQIVND (reference sequence). V was cut by 6 bases and J by 0 bases, with 12 bases left in between. The CDR3 DNA reads as TGTGCCAGTAGCATCGGAGACAGCTCCTACGAGCAGTACTTC. Translated, it gives CASSIGDSSYEQYF. Using reference TRBV19 and TRBJ2-7 for the parts outside the CDR3, the full variable domain is DGGITQSPKYLFRKEGQNVTLSCEQNLNHDAMYWYRQDPGQGLRLIYYSQIVNDFQKGDIAEGYSVSREKKESFPLTVTSAQKNPTAFYLCASSIGDSSYEQYFGPGTRLTVT.

The chain couples TRBV5-6 to TRBJ2-7; 8 nucleotides match TRBD2. Germline V gene data show CDR1 as SGHDT and CDR2 as YYEEEE. V lost 0 bases and J lost 2; bases outside the gene matches: 7. This CDR3 comprises 16 residues. This CDR3 reads CASSLALAGATYEQYF. As DNA, the CDR3 is TGTGCCAGCAGCTTGGCCCTAGCGGGTGCGACCTACGAGCAGTACTTC.

This chain links TRBV5-4 with TRBJ2-1, with TRBD2 as a possible D gene (6 bases). Germline CDR1 is SGHNT and CDR2 is YYREEE (reference sequence). Trimming took 0 bases from V and 2 from J, leaving 15 bases between them. CDR3 length: 17 amino acids. In nucleotides, the CDR3 is TGTGCCAGCAGCTTGGATGGCGGGATAGGGACCTACAATGAGCAGTTCTTC. Amino acid sequence: CASSLDGGIGTYNEQFF.

The chain recombines TRBV24-1 with TRBJ2-7; TRBD2 might be the D (5 bases). V was pared by 3 bases and J by 0 bases, with 8 bases between. CDR3 length: 14 amino acids. Per the germline V gene, CDR1 is KGHDR and CDR2 is SFDVKD. CDR3: CATSDTGNSYEQYF. For the CDR3, the DNA is TGTGCCACCAGTGATACGGGGAACTCCTACGAGCAGTACTTC.

The J gene is TRBJ2-1, the V gene TRBV2, with unresolved D. CDR1 and CDR2 (germline): SNHLY, FYNNEI. This CDR3 comprises 14 residues. Trimming pared 3 bases from V and 4 bases from J, leaving 10 bases between. In DNA, the CDR3 is TGTGCCAGCAGTGATCGTGCAGCGTACAATGAGCAGTTCTTC. Protein product: CASSDRAAYNEQFF.

This chain connects TRBV7-3 to TRBJ2-3; possible D gene TRBD2, 5 bases. This CDR3 contains 13 residues. Germline CDR1 and CDR2: SGHTA and FQGTGA. V lost 4 bases and J 5 bases, leaving 10 bases between the germline ends. The CDR3 region has the DNA TGTGCCAGCAGCTCAGGACTGCTAGATACGCAGTATTTT. Protein product: CASSSGLLDTQYF.

The chain is built from TRBV11-2 and TRBJ2-1; D not certain. Germline V gives CDR1 SGHAT, CDR2 FQNNGV. V shed 1 base and J shed 8 bases, with 12 bases lying between them. CDR3 length: 14 residues. CDR3 sequence: CASSLGLVNYEQFF. CDR3 coding DNA: TGTGCCAGCAGCTTAGGTCTAGTGAACTATGAGCAGTTCTTC.

This chain joins TRBV7-9 and TRBJ2-1; 11 nucleotides agree with TRBD2. The CDR3 is 16 residues long. The germline V gene encodes CDR1 SEHNR and CDR2 FQNEAQ (reference sequence). Trimming cost V 1 base and J 1 base; bases outside gene matches: 0. Here the CDR3 DNA reads TGTGCCAGCAGCTTAGGGACTAGCGGGTCCTACAATGAGCAGTTCTTC. Its protein is CASSLGTSGSYNEQFF.

In DNA, the CDR3 is TGTGCCACCGCCGGGACAGGGGTAACCGGGGAGCTGTTTTTT. Its translation: CATAGTGVTGELFF. The chain recombines TRBV15 with TRBJ2-2; 10 bases align to TRBD1. The V gene end was trimmed by 8 bases and the J gene end by 5 bases; junction bases not matched to a gene: 5. The CDR3 runs to 14 residues. Germline V gene sequence: CDR1 LNHNV, CDR2 YYDKDF (reference sequence).

There are a few counts of this clone. The same CDR3 can be traced to other DNA sequences in this sample. The chain carries TRBV5-6 and TRBJ2-3; 15 nucleotides line up with TRBD2. From germline, CDR1 is SGHDT and CDR2 YYEEEE. This CDR3 spans 16 amino acids. J was trimmed by 6 bases and V by 4 bases; bases with no gene match: 6. The chain's CDR3 is CASSLGTSGRTDTQYF. CDR3 coding DNA: TGTGCCAGCAGCCTGGGGACTAGCGGGAGGACGGATACGCAGTATTTT.

V usage is TRBV19 and J usage is TRBJ2-7; TRBD1 agrees at 8 bases. The CDR3 spans 11 residues. V lost 5 bases to trimming and J lost 9 bases; unmatched junction nucleotides: 3. Germline assignment: CDR1 LNHDA and CDR2 SQIVND (reference sequence). CDR3 region: CASSGTGPQYF. CDR3 bases: TGTGCCAGTAGTGGGACAGGACCGCAGTACTTC.

This clone was observed a single time. The chain uses TRBV7-6 and TRBJ2-7; TRBD1 matches at 11 bases. Germline CDR1 is SGHVS and CDR2 is FNYEAQ. The CDR3 covers 15 residues. Unmatched junction bases numbered 6, after V lost 5 bases and J lost 3 bases. The chain's CDR3 is CASSPGQGAGYEQYF. The CDR3 DNA sequence: TGTGCCAGCAGCCCTGGACAGGGGGCGGGCTACGAGCAGTACTTC.

The chain links TRBV7-2 to TRBJ2-3; 10 bases are shared with TRBD2. The CDR3 length is 19 residues. From germline, CDR1 is SGHTA and CDR2 FQGNSA. V lost 4 bases, J lost 3 bases, and 16 bases stayed unmatched. CDR3 sequence: CASSWVTSGLGFDTDTQYF. In DNA form, the CDR3 reads TGTGCCAGCAGCTGGGTGACTAGCGGGCTGGGATTCGATACAGATACGCAGTATTTT.

This clone was counted only a few times. This rearrangement joins TRBV11-2 to TRBJ2-2; perhaps TRBD2 as D (5 bases). Trimming cost V 5 bases and J 7 bases, with 14 bases left between them. The CDR3 totals 14 residues. Germline V gives CDR1 SGHAT, CDR2 FQNNGV. The CDR3 DNA sequence: TGTGCCAGCAGCCTAAAATGGGCGGGCGGGGAGCTGTTTTTT. It translates to CASSLKWAGGELFF.

This clone showed up just once. The rearrangement uses TRBV9 and TRBJ2-5; a possible D gene is TRBD2 (6 bases). The CDR3 sequence is 15 residues long. From germline, CDR1 is SGDLS and CDR2 YYNGEE. V was cut by 0 bases and J by 4 bases, with 13 bases left in between. DNA of the CDR3: TGTGCCAGCAGCGTAGGGTTCGGAGGGATAGAGACCCAGTACTTC. Amino acid sequence: CASSVGFGGIETQYF. Variable domain in full (rest from reference TRBV9 and TRBJ2-5): DSGVTQTPKHLITATGQRVTLRCSPRSGDLSVYWYQQSLDQGLQFLIQYYNGEERAKGNILERFSAQQFPDLHSELNLSSLELGDSALYFCASSVGFGGIETQYFGPGTRLLVL.

V and J are TRBV28 and TRBJ2-1, with a tentative D call TRBD2 (6 bases). Trimming cost V 7 bases and J 5 bases, with 15 bases left between them. Per the germline V gene, CDR1 is MDHEN and CDR2 is SYDVKM. This CDR3 contains 14 residues. The CDR3 protein is CASTYSGVHNEQFF. The CDR3 DNA reads TGTGCCAGCACCTATAGCGGAGTACACAATGAGCAGTTCTTC.